This T cell receptor (beta chain) was identified during a study of blood T cells in healthy people across ages. To note about this clonotype: The target antigen is unknown.

Primed by a sample-barcoded 5' primer and a J-beta primer mix, a second PCR proceeded for about 6 to 11 cycles. TCRdb used MiXCR to reprocess the 5' RACE reads, holding one entry per CDR3 protein. The table includes about 1.4 million distinct CDR3 sequences, 59% detected once. Germline V lookup: CDR1 SEHNR, CDR2 FQNEAQ (reference sequence). The CDR3 length is 15 residues. V lost 5 bases and J 2 bases, leaving 15 bases between the germline ends. Points from the study as a whole: Whereas aged donors had fewer naive CD4+ cells, long-lived donors had more of them and higher diversity.

The V and J genes are TRBV7-9 and TRBJ2-5, with D possibly TRBD2 on 5 matching bases. The source is a young man in good health. The sample comprised blood. CDR3 amino acids: CASSPPITGQETQYF. The CDR3 nucleotides read TGTGCCAGCAGCCCCCCTATAACGGGGCAAGAGACCCAGTACTTC.